This TCR beta chain derives from a study of blood T cell repertoires in COVID-19. Study-wide context: The United States, Italy and Spain provided the acute and convalescent COVID-19 samples. In each case, the material was cDNA or gDNA derived from T cells, B-cell-depleted T cells, or PBMCs.

As processed by the authors: It was from reference gene primer amplification that nucleated cell counts were estimated. Using immunoSEQ multiplex PCR, the repertoire was profiled, and TCRdb retains in-frame clones only, with some absent. V and J calls and clone size come straight from that table; D and trimming were deduced from the DNA. Among 200,000 to 250,000 clones listed, around 83% were seen once. Germline V gene data show CDR1 as SGHTA and CDR2 as FQGNSA. Germline trimming cut 5 bases from V and 2 bases from J; bases unmatched to any gene: 8. CDR3 length: 15 amino acids. V usage is TRBV7-2 and J usage is TRBJ2-7, with TRBD2 matching 8 bases. The source material was peripheral blood. This TCR was sampled from a man aged 50-59 years with active or convalescent COVID-19. The CDR3 coding sequence is TGTGCCAGCAGCCCTAGGACTAGCCGTCCCTACGAGCAGTACTTC. Translating gives CASSPRTSRPYEQYF.